These T cell receptor beta chains were read from a single sample in a study of blood T cell repertoires in COVID-19. The assay was immunoSEQ multiplex PCR, and TCRdb's table has in-frame clones only and misses some. The profile covers under 250,000 clones, with approximately 92% appearing a single time and over 3% taken by the ten largest. The sample was PBMCs or T cells enriched from blood (not recorded which). Receptors were obtained from a woman between 18 and 30 years old in a cohort exposed to, infected with or recovered from COVID-19 (not recorded which). CDR3s include the opening cysteine and the closing phenylalanine or tryptophan. D genes are given only for firm matches. Clone size is stated in some rows and not others, as once, few, many or a class when expanded.

V gene	D gene	clone size	J gene	CDR3 DNA	CDR3 protein
TRBV2	NA	NA	TRBJ1-4	TGTGCCAGCAGAGCAGGGTTGAGCTCTGAAAAACTGTTTTTT	CASRAGLSSEKLFF
TRBV28	TRBD1	NA	TRBJ2-1	TGTGCCAGCAGGGAGGGGACAGGGCCTTACAATGAGCAGTTCTTC	CASREGTGPYNEQFF
TRBV15	NA	NA	TRBJ2-1	TGTGCCACCAGCAGAGGCAGGACTACCTACAATGAGCAGTTCTTC	CATSRGRTTYNEQFF
TRBV7-9	NA	NA	TRBJ1-1	TGTGCCAGCAGCGTAATTGGGGGGTGGACTGAAGCTTTCTTT	CASSVIGGWTEAFF
TRBV11-2	TRBD2	NA	TRBJ2-7	TGTGCCAGCAGACGACTAGCGGGGGCCTACGAGCAGTACTTC	CASRRLAGAYEQYF
TRBV5-6	NA	once	TRBJ2-3	TGTGCCAGCAGCTTTATTCAACAGGGCCCAGATACGCAGTATTTT	CASSFIQQGPDTQYF
TRBV12-3/TRBV12-4	NA	NA	TRBJ1-6	TGTGCCAGCAGTTTTCAAAACTTCTCACCCCTCCACTTT	CASSFQNFSPLHF
TRBV9	TRBD1	NA	TRBJ1-2	TGTGCCAGCAGCGTGGGGGACAGGAACTTCTATGGCTACACCTTC	CASSVGDRNFYGYTF
TRBV11-2	NA	NA	TRBJ2-3	TGTGCCAGCAGCTTAGGAGGCACAGATACGCAGTATTTT	CASSLGGTDTQYF
TRBV28	NA	NA	TRBJ2-5	TGTGCCAGCAGCCTAGGGGGGGCCAAAGAGACCCAGTACTTC	CASSLGGAKETQYF
TRBV5-6	TRBD1	NA	TRBJ1-4	TGTGCCAGCAGCTTGCAGGGGGTGGATGAAAAACTGTTTTTT	CASSLQGVDEKLFF
TRBV11-1	NA	NA	TRBJ2-3	TGTGCCAGCAGCCCTAGGACAGCCCGCACAGATACGCAGTATTTT	CASSPRTARTDTQYF
TRBV19	NA	NA	TRBJ1-2	TGTGCCAGTAGTATAGGCGGGCAATACCGCTATGGCTACACCTTC	CASSIGGQYRYGYTF
TRBV3-1/TRBV3-2	TRBD1	NA	TRBJ1-1	TGTGCCAGCAGCCAAGCCGCAGGGGGCACTGAAGCTTTCTTT	CASSQAAGGTEAFF
TRBV28	NA	once	TRBJ1-2	TGTGCCAGCAGTTTGTCCCGGGATTCGAATGGCTACACCTTC	CASSLSRDSNGYTF
TRBV6-5	NA	NA	TRBJ1-6	TGTGCCAGCAGTTACTCATCAGGGAATAATTCACCCCTCCACTTT	CASSYSSGNNSPLHF
TRBV19	TRBD2	NA	TRBJ2-1	TGTGCCAGCAACGATTTGGGGCGGGGGGTTTTAAATGAGCAGTTCTTC	CASNDLGRGVLNEQFF
TRBV7-3	NA	NA	TRBJ2-3	TGTGCCAGCAGCTTCGACAGGAGGGATACGCAGTATTTT	CASSFDRRDTQYF
TRBV12-3/TRBV12-4	TRBD1	NA	TRBJ1-4	TGTGCCAGCAGTTTGGGACAGCGAGAGAAACTGTTTTTT	CASSLGQREKLFF
TRBV3-1/TRBV3-2	NA	NA	TRBJ1-6	TGTGCCAGCAGCCAAGGAGGGGCAGGGCGGGAAAGAAATTCACCCCTCCACTTT	CASSQGGAGRERNSPLHF
TRBV19	TRBD2	NA	TRBJ2-3	TGTGCCAGTAGTGAAGGACTAGCGGGAGGCACAGATACGCAGTATTTT	CASSEGLAGGTDTQYF
TRBV5-6	TRBD1	NA	TRBJ2-1	TGTGCCAGCAGCTTGGAGTTGGGGACAGGGCTAAATGAGCAGTTCTTC	CASSLELGTGLNEQFF
TRBV10-2	TRBD2	NA	TRBJ2-3	TGCGCCAGCAGCCCCACTAGCGGTAGCACAGATACGCAGTATTTT	CASSPTSGSTDTQYF
TRBV5-1	TRBD1	NA	TRBJ1-2	TGCGCCAGCAGCTTGGGGGGACAGCTCAATGGCTACACCTTC	CASSLGGQLNGYTF
TRBV7-9	NA	NA	TRBJ1-1	TGTGCCAGCAGACCGACAGGAATGAACACTGAAGCTTTCTTT	CASRPTGMNTEAFF
TRBV27	TRBD1	few	TRBJ1-2	TGTGCCAGCAGCCCCCGGACAGGGGGCTATGGCTACACCTTC	CASSPRTGGYGYTF
TRBV7-8	TRBD2	NA	TRBJ2-5	TGTGCCAGCGTCTCTCAGCGGGAAGGGCAAGGGACCCAGTACTTC	CASVSQREGQGTQYF
TRBV2	TRBD1	NA	TRBJ1-1	TGTGCCAGCAGGACAGGGGGCAGGCCTGAAGCTTTCTTT	CASRTGGRPEAFF
TRBV5-1	NA	NA	TRBJ2-1	TGCGCCAGCAGCTTGCAAATCCACAGGGGACTAGGCTCCGGTGAGCAGTTCTTC	CASSLQIHRGLGSGEQFF
TRBV19	NA	NA	TRBJ1-1	TGTGCCAGTAGTTATGATGGTACGGACACTGAAGCTTTCTTT	CASSYDGTDTEAFF
TRBV2	NA	NA	TRBJ1-5	TGTGCCAGCAGGGGAGATAGCAATCAGCCCCAGCATTTT	CASRGDSNQPQHF
TRBV19	TRBD1	NA	TRBJ2-3	TGTGCCAGTAGTCCACAATCCGGACAGGGCCCTACAGATACGCAGTATTTT	CASSPQSGQGPTDTQYF
TRBV29-1	TRBD1	NA	TRBJ1-1	TGCAGCGTTCGGAACAGGGGTGAAACTGAAGCTTTCTTT	CSVRNRGETEAFF
TRBV7-6	TRBD2	NA	TRBJ2-5	TGTGCCAGCAGCTCAAGGCGGGAGGCCGGGGTGAGGTACTTC	CASSSRREAGVRYF
TRBV28	NA	NA	TRBJ2-7	TGTGCCAGCAGTTCTCCCCGTCTCGAGCAGTACTTC	CASSSPRLEQYF
TRBV19	TRBD1	NA	TRBJ2-6	TGTGCCACCCGACCCAGGGGGTCTGGGGCCAACGTCCTGACTTTC	CATRPRGSGANVLTF
TRBV6-5	TRBD2	NA	TRBJ2-3	TGTACCAGCAGCCTAGCGGAAACTAGCACAGATACGCAGTATTTT	CTSSLAETSTDTQYF
TRBV7-2	TRBD2	NA	TRBJ2-3	TGTGCCAGCAGCTTAGGAGCCAGCGGGGTCACAGATACGCAGTATTTT	CASSLGASGVTDTQYF
TRBV5-1	TRBD1	NA	TRBJ1-2	TGCGCCAGCAGCTTGCGGAGGGGGCAGAACTATGGCTACACCTTC	CASSLRRGQNYGYTF
TRBV27	TRBD2	NA	TRBJ2-7	TGTGCCAGCAGCCCCGGGAGTAGCGGGACCTACGAGCAGTACTTC	CASSPGSSGTYEQYF
TRBV7-8	NA	NA	TRBJ2-7	TGTGCCAGCAGCTTAATAAGGGGGTCTTTCGAGCAGTACTTC	CASSLIRGSFEQYF
TRBV11-3	TRBD2	NA	TRBJ2-7	TGTGCCAGCAGCTCCCGACTAGCGGGAGTTAGTTCCTACGAGCAGTACTTC	CASSSRLAGVSSYEQYF
TRBV2	NA	NA	TRBJ1-2	TGTGCCAGCAGTCGGAGTAACTATGGCTACACCTTC	CASSRSNYGYTF
TRBV3-1/TRBV3-2	TRBD2	NA	TRBJ2-5	TGTGCCAGCAGCCAAGATAGAGCAGCGGGAGGGGTAAAAGAGACCCAGTACTTC	CASSQDRAAGGVKETQYF
TRBV5-5	TRBD1	NA	TRBJ2-5	TGTGCCAGCAGCTTGAGATCGGGACAGGTCCAAGAGACCCAGTACTTC	CASSLRSGQVQETQYF
TRBV30	NA	NA	TRBJ2-7	TGTGCCTGGAGTGTTTTGCGGGATGGCGAGCAGTACTTC	CAWSVLRDGEQYF
TRBV4-2	NA	NA	TRBJ2-1	TGTGCCAGCAGCCAAGATTCCGGGACTTACAATGAGCAGTTCTTC	CASSQDSGTYNEQFF
TRBV3-1/TRBV3-2	TRBD1	once	TRBJ1-6	TGTGCCAGCAGCCAAGTAAATCAGAACAGGGGTTTCGTCTCCTATAATTCACCCCTCCACTTT	CASSQVNQNRGFVSYNSPLHF
TRBV7-6	TRBD1	NA	TRBJ1-4	TGTGCCAGCAGCTTAGCAGGGGACAGGGGGGAAAAACTGTTTTTT	CASSLAGDRGEKLFF
TRBV18	TRBD1	NA	TRBJ1-3	TGTGCCAGCTCACCAACAGGGGAAGCTGGAAACACCATATATTTT	CASSPTGEAGNTIYF
TRBV4-1	NA	NA	TRBJ2-2	TGCGCCAGCAGCCTGGAACAGGGCACCGGGGAGCTGTTTTTT	CASSLEQGTGELFF
TRBV7-2	NA	few	TRBJ1-5	TGTGCCAGCAGCGTCGGACAGCCGGGGATGAATCAGCCCCAGCATTTT	CASSVGQPGMNQPQHF
TRBV18	TRBD2	NA	TRBJ2-1	TGTGCCAGCTCACCACAGCGGGGAACCTACAATGAGCAGTTCTTC	CASSPQRGTYNEQFF
TRBV24-1	TRBD1	NA	TRBJ1-2	TGTGCCACCAGTGATTTGGAGGGGGCAGTGGACTACACCTTC	CATSDLEGAVDYTF
TRBV18	TRBD1	NA	TRBJ2-5	TGTGCCAGCTCACGCTGGGACAGCCCCCAAGAGACCCAGTACTTC	CASSRWDSPQETQYF
TRBV20-1	TRBD1	once	TRBJ2-7	TGCAGTGGTACGACAGGGGACGAGCAGTACTTC	CSGTTGDEQYF
TRBV13	NA	NA	TRBJ1-1	TGTGCCAGCAGCTTAGGGGGCAGGCCCCCTGAAGCTTTCTTT	CASSLGGRPPEAFF
TRBV5-5	NA	once	TRBJ2-7	TGTGCCAGCAGCTTGGTCCTCCCGTCCGAGCAGTACTTC	CASSLVLPSEQYF